This T cell receptor beta chain was recovered during a study of blood T cell repertoires in COVID-19. Study summary: The samples span acute and convalescent COVID-19 from the United States, Italy and Spain. PBMCs, B-cell-depleted T cells, or T cells were the source of the cDNA or gDNA that made up the material.

CDR3 length equals 14 residues. Germline V lookup: CDR1 SGDLS, CDR2 YYNGEE. Trimming took 6 bases from V and 4 from J, leaving 13 bases between them. Methods used by the authors: Amplifying reference gene primers gave estimates of nucleated cell counts. The protocol was immunoSEQ multiplex PCR, while the TCRdb copy is restricted to in-frame clones and leaves out a portion. Clone size and the V and J calls come from that table; the DNA yielded D and trimming. The table shows about 36,000 clones, with around four fifths occurring only once. V gene TRBV9 combines with J gene TRBJ2-2, with D possibly matching TRBD1 (5 bases). The sample was peripheral blood. This clonotype originated in a man aged 45-65 years with active COVID-19. CDR3 in amino acids: CASNGQGITGELFF. In DNA, the CDR3 is TGTGCCAGCAATGGGCAGGGAATCACCGGGGAGCTGTTTTTT.